This T cell receptor (beta chain) was sequenced during a study of T cells in Graves' hyperthyroidism and ophthalmopathy. Overall study results and limits: In the analysis, a 13 V-J model separated ophthalmopathy from stable hyperthyroidism. Most thyroid-expanded clonotypes above 0.001 were also found in blood. With a median lead of 6.5 months before onset, the model predicted ophthalmopathy.

Per the germline V gene, CDR1 is SGHTA and CDR2 is FQGNSA. V was pared by 5 bases and J by 11 bases, with 5 bases of the junction left unmatched. This CDR3 spans 11 amino acids. As to this clonotype: Its cognate antigen is unknown.

The PBMCs studied were ones that came from 8.5 to 10 ml fresh peripheral blood. From RNA transcripts, TCR beta CDR3 regions were amplified. HTBI primers were the set used in a first-round RT-PCR of the TCR CDR3. One entry per CDR3 protein, called by TCRdb with MiXCR from the multiplex PCR reads. This sample has around 340,000 distinct CDR3 sequences, with roughly 20% found just once. The sequence derives from a woman between 40 and 55 years old with Graves' ophthalmopathy. The rearrangement links TRBV7-2 to TRBJ2-7; 8 nucleotides agree with TRBD1. Source material: blood. CDR3 coding DNA: TGTGCCAGCAGCCCCGGACAGGGAAAGTACTTC. Translating gives CASSPGQGKYF.